This T cell receptor (beta chain) was sequenced in a study of blood T cell repertoires in COVID-19. About the research overall: Spain, Italy and the United States supplied samples that represented acute and convalescent COVID-19. T cells, B-cell-depleted T cells, or PBMCs supplied cDNA or gDNA.

This CDR3 has 13 residues. Germline CDR1 is ENHRY and CDR2 is SYGVKD. The J segment lost 7 bases and the V segment lost 6 bases, leaving 1 base of the junction unmatched. Original analysis: Reference gene primers were amplified, and this amplification served to estimate nucleated cell counts. The assay was immunoSEQ multiplex PCR, and TCRdb's table has in-frame clones only and misses some. Clone size and the V and J calls come from that table; the DNA yielded D and trimming. The data contain tens of thousands of clones, about 91% of them singletons. The source is a human donor with acute or convalescent COVID-19. The donor label of this sample is uncertain. The rearrangement uses TRBV10-3 and TRBJ1-6, with 9 nucleotides matching TRBD1. The specimen was peripheral blood. CDR3 DNA: TGTGCCATCAGGGGACAGGGAAATTCACCCCTCCACTTT. Its translation is CAIRGQGNSPLHF.